This TCR beta chain was identified in a study of response to subunit inactivated influenza vaccine (dated by TCRdb to about 2018). Context from the whole study: The study used deep quantitative T cell receptor repertoire profiling to track responses to a trivalent subunit inactivated influenza vaccine. Study-wide conclusions, independent of this receptor: The authors suggested that each seasonal influenza vaccination may recruit only a limited number of new T cells.

The method behind the library was RT-PCR. TCRdb names Illumina HiSeq 2500 as the instrument used. TCRdb handled the public reads itself, with Q25 trimming in fastp and clone calling in MiXCR, and kept productive beta chains. Each entry is one CDR3 protein sequence, shown with its most common DNA and genes. This sample has more than 450,000 distinct CDR3 sequences in its table, and around 11% of those were observed once. The ten largest make up roughly 10% of the sample. This clonotype came up many times. The antigen it binds to is not known. Base qualities were left out, and no much larger clone turns up one base away. Per the germline V gene (reference sequence), LNHDA is the CDR1 and SQIVND is the CDR2. Here V drops 5 bases and J drops 15 bases, and the junction holds 5 bases not matched to any gene. The CDR3 spans 11 residues, from the cysteine through the phenylalanine. The DNA shown is the 33-base CDR3, in frame from base 1.

The starting material was PBMCs from blood, obtained on the day of vaccination. The receptor comes from a man in his forties or fifties who received an inactivated influenza vaccine. Donor details come from another sample of the same person, matched by shared clones. The chain is assembled from TRBV19 and TRBJ2-1, with TRBD2 identical over 9 junction bases. The CDR3 in this case is CASSVAGGRFF. The nucleotides read TGTGCCAGTAGTGTGGCGGGAGGGCGGTTCTTC. Reference TRBV19 and TRBJ2-1 proteins supply the regions before and after the CDR3; the full variable domain is: DGGITQSPKYLFRKEGQNVTLSCEQNLNHDAMYWYRQDPGQGLRLIYYSQIVNDFQKGDIAEGYSVSREKKESFPLTVTSAQKNPTAFYLCASSVAGGRFFGPGTRLTVL.